These 10 T cell receptor beta chains were sequenced from one sample in a study of T-cell reconstitution after alpha-beta-depleted transplantation in children. As it was prepared, the TCRbeta library received unique molecular identifiers. TCRdb independently ran MiXCR on the PCR reads; one entry per CDR3 protein. The sample lists 130,000 to 150,000 distinct CDR3 sequences, roughly 8.8% occurring once. This specimen was PBMCs, mostly from graft donor cells, taken 180 days after TCRalphabeta/CD19-depleted stem cell transplant. These receptors were obtained from a female patient aged 2-10 years who had a stem cell transplant for congenital amegakaryocytic thrombocytopenia, so the T cells may come from the graft donor.

This clonotype was seen a few times. CDR3 protein: CASSPVPHPNYGYTF. The DNA for the CDR3 is TGTGCCAGCAGCCCCGTCCCGCATCCTAACTATGGCTACACCTTC. The genes are TRBV12-3 or TRBV12-4 and TRBJ1-2; D not certain. This CDR3 has 15 amino acids. Trimming stripped 6 bases from V and 0 bases from J, with 14 bases between.

This clonotype was picked up many times. V gene TRBV7-2 combines with J gene TRBJ2-7; D is undetermined. Germline assignment: CDR1 SGHTA and CDR2 FQGNSA. This CDR3 has 12 residues. V was cut by 2 bases and J by 4 bases, with 6 bases left in between. CDR3 in DNA: TGTGCCAGCAGCTTACAGGAGTACGAGCAGTACTTC. Its translation: CASSLQEYEQYF.

This clonotype showed up many times. The chain links TRBV3-1 to TRBJ1-1; D is possibly TRBD1 (6 bases). V lost 4 bases and J 3 bases, leaving 12 bases between the germline ends. The V gene's germline CDR1 is LGHDT and CDR2 YNNKEL (reference sequence). The CDR3 totals 14 residues. The CDR3 reads CASSPQHRDTEAFF. The CDR3 DNA reads as TGTGCCAGCAGCCCTCAACACAGGGACACTGAAGCTTTCTTT. Full variable domain (remainder filled in from reference TRBV3-1 and TRBJ1-1): DTAVSQTPKYLVTQMGNDKSIKCEQNLGHDTMYWYKQDSKKFLKIMFSYNNKELIINETVPNRFSPKSPDKAHLNLHINSLELGDSAVYFCASSPQHRDTEAFFGQGTRLTVV.

This clonotype appeared many times. The chain uses TRBV28 and TRBJ2-1; 10 bases are shared with TRBD2. The CDR3 is 16 amino acids. Germline loops: CDR1 MDHEN, CDR2 SYDVKM. The junction had 13 bases not matched to a gene; V was cut back by 5 bases and J by 9 bases. CDR3 in DNA: TGTGCCAGCAGTCCCGGCGGTAGCGGGGGGTTGGGTGAGCAGTTCTTC. Translation: CASSPGGSGGLGEQFF.

V usage is TRBV5-1 and J usage is TRBJ2-1; TRBD2 agrees at 8 bases. The germline gives CDR1 SGHRS, CDR2 YFSETQ. There are 19 residues in the CDR3. The V segment lost 2 bases and the J segment 5 bases; nucleotides outside the gene matches: 18. The CDR3 bases are TGCGCCAGCAGCTTCAACACCGCCGGTACTAGCGGAGGAGACAATGAGCAGTTCTTC. Amino acids: CASSFNTAGTSGGDNEQFF.

This clonotype was counted at least ten times. CDR3 region: CASSPSPGGPNTGELFF. The CDR3 nucleotides are TGTGCCAGCAGTCCTAGCCCAGGGGGCCCGAACACCGGGGAGCTGTTTTTT. The chain employs TRBV7-7 and TRBJ2-2; TRBD1 aligns across 8 bases. The CDR3 totals 17 residues. V shed 6 bases, J shed 0 bases, and the junction held 9 bases outside the gene matches. CDR1 and CDR2 from the germline V gene are SSHAT and FNYEAQ (reference sequence).

The chain has TRBV20-1 and TRBJ2-7; TRBD2 matches 10 bases. Germline lookup yields CDR1 DFQATT and CDR2 SNEGSKA (reference sequence). V gave up 1 base and J gave up 2 bases; unmatched junction bases: 14. The CDR3 consists of 18 residues. CDR3 loop: CSARGASGSSLVTYEQYF. In DNA, the CDR3 is TGCAGTGCTAGAGGGGCTAGCGGGAGTTCCCTTGTTACCTACGAGCAGTACTTC.

This clonotype has just a few counts. The gene calls are TRBV15 and TRBJ2-2; D gene ambiguous. The germline V gene encodes CDR1 LNHNV and CDR2 YYDKDF (reference sequence). V was cut by 3 bases and J by 6 bases, with 17 bases left in between. The CDR3 spans 16 residues. The CDR3 protein is CATSRVSLPGAGELFF. In DNA form, the CDR3 reads TGTGCCACCAGCAGGGTCAGTCTCCCAGGTGCCGGGGAGCTGTTTTTT.

The sample holds many counts of this clonotype. The rearrangement joins TRBV28 to TRBJ1-4; TRBD1 matches 9 bases. There are 15 residues in the CDR3. Germline lookup yields CDR1 MDHEN and CDR2 SYDVKM. V shed 5 bases and J 7 bases; nucleotides not matched to a gene: 8. CDR3 sequence: CASSLPTGGVEKLFF. Written as DNA, the CDR3 is TGTGCCAGCAGTCTCCCTACAGGGGGCGTTGAAAAACTGTTTTTT.

The V and J genes are TRBV18 and TRBJ2-5, with D unclear. Trimming took off 0 bases at V and 4 bases at J, with 3 bases between the two ends. CDR1 and CDR2 from the germline V gene are KGHSH and LQKENI. This CDR3 spans 12 amino acids. CDR3 amino acids: CASSPPGETQYF. DNA for the CDR3: TGTGCCAGCTCACCACCGGGAGAGACCCAGTACTTC.